One sample yielded the 27 T cell receptor beta chains listed below, sequenced in a study of blood T cell repertoires in COVID-19. Here immunoSEQ multiplex PCR was the method, and the copy in TCRdb shows in-frame clones only, minus some. The sample includes approximately 350,000 clones, 87% of them seen just once. Sequenced input: peripheral blood. The receptor source for this set is a woman aged 45 to 65 with COVID-19, enrolled during active disease.

This chain links TRBV9 with TRBJ1-4; 9 bases are shared with TRBD1. CDR3 length: 17 residues. Germline V gene data show CDR1 as SGDLS and CDR2 as YYNGEE. V trimming: 3 bases; J trimming: 0 bases; junction bases outside the gene matches: 6. The CDR3 spells CASSGRTGAATNEKLFF. DNA of the CDR3: TGTGCCAGCAGCGGCAGGACAGGGGCTGCAACTAATGAAAAACTGTTTTTT.

The CDR3 protein is CASSVVGRERVEQFF. The CDR3 DNA is TGTGCCAGCAGCGTAGTGGGGCGGGAGAGGGTTGAGCAGTTCTTC. The V gene is TRBV9, the J gene TRBJ2-1; 7 nucleotides match TRBD2. With V trimmed by 0 bases and J by 9 bases, 9 bases remained unmatched. Per germline, CDR1 SGDLS and CDR2 YYNGEE. The CDR3 length is 15 residues. Together with reference TRBV9 and TRBJ2-1, the CDR3 gives the full variable domain: DSGVTQTPKHLITATGQRVTLRCSPRSGDLSVYWYQQSLDQGLQFLIQYYNGEERAKGNILERFSAQQFPDLHSELNLSSLELGDSALYFCASSVVGRERVEQFFGPGTRLTVL.

This clone appeared a single time. The chain is built from TRBV5-8 and TRBJ2-3; D perhaps matches TRBD2 (5 bases). Trimming stripped 4 bases from V and 0 bases from J, with 12 bases between. The germline V gene has CDR1 SGHTS and CDR2 YDEGEE. This CDR3 spans 15 amino acids. CDR3 in amino acids: CASSRLAYSTDTQYF. CDR3 in DNA: TGTGCCAGCAGCCGCCTAGCTTATAGCACAGATACGCAGTATTTT.

This CDR3 reads CASRRRTSTDTQYF. CDR3 DNA: TGTGCCAGTAGAAGGAGGACCAGCACAGATACGCAGTATTTT. V and J are TRBV19 and TRBJ2-3; weak D call: TRBD2 (5 bases). V dropped 6 bases and J dropped 0 bases, with 10 bases sitting between them. Germline lookup yields CDR1 LNHDA and CDR2 SQIVND (reference sequence). This CDR3 has 14 amino acids.

The V gene is TRBV11-2, the J gene TRBJ2-7, with TRBD2 matching over 10 bases. This CDR3 contains 14 residues. V lost 5 bases, J lost 10 bases, and 11 bases stayed unmatched. CDR1 is SGHAT and CDR2 is FQNNGV in the germline V gene. The DNA for the CDR3 is TGTGCCAGCAGCCCCATTTGGACTAGCGGACCCCAGTACTTC. This gives the protein CASSPIWTSGPQYF.

The chain is built from TRBV19 and TRBJ2-7, with D uncertain. This CDR3 has 15 amino acids. The germline V and J ends were trimmed by 5 bases and 2 bases, with 16 bases remaining between them. CDR1 LNHDA and CDR2 SQIVND come from the germline V gene (reference sequence). CDR3: CASSYGSTHPYEQYF. CDR3 DNA sequence: TGTGCCAGTAGTTACGGGTCGACGCACCCCTACGAGCAGTACTTC.

The table lists this clone with many counts. The chain recombines TRBV5-1 with TRBJ1-1; 10 positions agree with TRBD1. The CDR3 length is 15 residues. The V gene end was trimmed by 4 bases and the J gene end by 6 bases; junction bases not matched to a gene: 9. Germline-derived CDR1 and CDR2 are SGHRS and YFSETQ. DNA for the CDR3: TGCGCCAGCAGCAGGACCCGGGACAGGGGCTCTGAAGCTTTCTTT. It codes for CASSRTRDRGSEAFF.

The gene calls are TRBV11-2 and TRBJ2-6, with D tentatively TRBD2 (6 bases). V was shortened by 2 bases and J by 0 bases, with 14 bases between the two germline ends. Germline assignment: CDR1 SGHAT and CDR2 FQNNGV. The CDR3 covers 18 residues. CDR3 in DNA: TGTGCCAGCAGCTTAAATGCGGGACCTCTCTCTGGGGCCAACGTCCTGACTTTC. Protein product: CASSLNAGPLSGANVLTF.

This chain connects TRBV6-5 to TRBJ1-5; tentative D call: TRBD1 (6 bases). CDR1 is MNHEY, CDR2 SVGAGI, per germline. The CDR3 sequence is 14 residues long. Trimming shortened V by 7 bases and J by 6 bases, and 16 bases separated the two germline ends. The CDR3 coding sequence is TGTGCCAGCAATAAAGGGGGTAAACCTCAGCCCCAGCATTTT. It codes for CASNKGGKPQPQHF.

The genes are TRBV7-9 and TRBJ1-2; no reliable D call. The CDR3 length is 14 residues. The V gene's germline CDR1 is SEHNR and CDR2 FQNEAQ (reference sequence). The V end lost 4 bases, the J end lost 6 bases, and 15 bases lay between the germline ends. CDR3 DNA: TGTGCCAGCAGCTCCCCCTCCCTTATTCATGGCTACACCTTC. It codes for CASSSPSLIHGYTF.

This sequence joins TRBV6-6 and TRBJ1-5, with 9 positions matching TRBD1. Trimming removed 5 bases from V and 6 bases from J; junction bases left unmatched: 8. The CDR3 is 15 amino acids. Germline V gene data show CDR1 as MNHNY and CDR2 as SVGAGI (reference sequence). CDR3: CASSRGTGNGQPQHF. In DNA form, the CDR3 reads TGTGCCAGCAGTCGCGGGACAGGGAATGGTCAGCCCCAGCATTTT.

V and J are TRBV7-9 and TRBJ2-3; the D gene is possibly TRBD1 (5 bases). Germline CDR1 and CDR2: SEHNR and FQNEAQ (reference sequence). The CDR3 contains 15 residues. V was trimmed by 10 bases and J by 8 bases, leaving 25 bases between them. CDR3 DNA: TGTGCCACCACCCTAAGGGGCCCCGAACTGGTTACGCAGTATTTT. Translating it yields CATTLRGPELVTQYF.

The chain carries TRBV30 and TRBJ2-7; TRBD2 matches 7 bases. Germline lookup yields CDR1 GTSNPN and CDR2 SVGIG (reference sequence). The CDR3 runs to 13 residues. Unmatched junction bases numbered 4, after V lost 2 bases and J lost 3 bases. The chain's CDR3 is CAWSLGGNYEQYF. For the CDR3, the DNA is TGTGCCTGGAGTCTGGGGGGGAACTACGAGCAGTACTTC. Full variable domain (missing parts from reference TRBV30 and TRBJ2-7): SQTIHQWPATLVQPVGSPLSLECTVEGTSNPNLYWYRQAAGRGLQLLFYSVGIGQISSEVPQNLSASRPQDRQFILSSKKLLLSDSGFYLCAWSLGGNYEQYFGPGTRLTVT.

The chain uses TRBV7-3 and TRBJ2-2, with TRBD2 matching 8 bases. Germline trimming cut 1 base from V and 2 bases from J; bases unmatched to any gene: 9. The CDR3 contains 18 residues. Germline CDR1 SGHTA, CDR2 FQGTGA. The CDR3 spells CASSLRSTSGRNTGELFF. Written as DNA, the CDR3 is TGTGCCAGCAGCTTAAGGTCCACTAGCGGCCGAAACACCGGGGAGCTGTTTTTT.

The gene calls are TRBV3-1 (or the pseudogene TRBV3-2) and TRBJ2-5, with D perhaps matching TRBD1 (5 bases). The CDR3 consists of 15 residues. Germline V lookup: CDR1 LGHDT, CDR2 YNNKEL (reference sequence). V was cut by 2 bases and J by 0 bases, with 10 bases left in between. The CDR3, as DNA: TGTGCCAGCAGCCAAAGACGACAGCACCAAGAGACCCAGTACTTC. This gives the protein CASSQRRQHQETQYF.

In DNA form, the CDR3 reads TGTGCCTGGACGAGGAGCTCCTATAATTCACCCCTCCACTTT. This sequence encodes CAWTRSSYNSPLHF. V and J are TRBV30 and TRBJ1-6; no firm D call. Germline CDR1 is GTSNPN and CDR2 is SVGIG (reference sequence). Trimming removed 4 bases from V and 0 bases from J, with 7 bases in between. The CDR3 length is 14 residues.

The chain uses TRBV18 and TRBJ2-2; tentatively, D is TRBD1 (6 bases). This CDR3 region has 14 residues. V lost 3 bases, J lost 3 bases, and 8 bases lay in between. Germline V gives CDR1 KGHSH, CDR2 LQKENI. CDR3 sequence reads: CASSPAGDTGELFF. CDR3 sequence (DNA): TGTGCCAGCTCACCGGCAGGGGACACCGGGGAGCTGTTTTTT.

The genes are TRBV30 and TRBJ1-3; D gene unclear. The CDR3 has 11 amino acids. In germline, CDR1 is GTSNPN, CDR2 SVGIG (reference sequence). Trimming removed 4 bases from V and 4 bases from J, with 5 bases in between. The CDR3 DNA follows: TGTGCCTGGATGCAGGGAAACACCATATATTTT. Amino acid sequence: CAWMQGNTIYF.

This chain connects TRBV11-2 to TRBJ2-5; TRBD2 matches 7 bases. J lost 3 bases, V lost 6 bases, and 13 bases had no gene match. The CDR3 is 16 amino acids. CDR1 is SGHAT, CDR2 FQNNGV, per germline. The CDR3 sequence: CASRLKRKRGKETQYF. In nucleotides, the CDR3 is TGTGCCAGCAGATTGAAACGTAAGCGGGGAAAAGAGACCCAGTACTTC.

The chain recombines TRBV7-2 with TRBJ1-1, with a possible D match to TRBD1 (5 bases). Trimming shortened V by 3 bases and J by 1 base, and 21 bases separated the two germline ends. The CDR3 totals 18 residues. Germline V CDR1 and CDR2: SGHTA, FQGNSA. CDR3 nucleotides: TGTGCCAGCAGCTTGTCGGACTACCGGGGGGGTGGGAACACTGAAGCTTTCTTT. This sequence encodes CASSLSDYRGGGNTEAFF.

The J gene is TRBJ1-1, the V gene TRBV6-1, with a tentative D call TRBD1 (5 bases). CDR1 and CDR2 from the germline V gene are MNHNS and SASEGT. The CDR3 is 15 amino acids. V was shortened by 0 bases and J by 5 bases, with 13 bases between the two germline ends. The CDR3, as DNA: TGTGCCAGCAGTGAAGCGCTTCGGGGGAGGACTGAAGCTTTCTTT. It yields the protein CASSEALRGRTEAFF.

CDR3 DNA: TGTGCCAGCAGCTTAGAGGGGGGAGGCTACACCGGGGAGCTGTTTTTT. Translation gives CASSLEGGGYTGELFF. V is TRBV11-2 and J is TRBJ2-2; D possibly corresponds to TRBD2 (6 bases). Germline V gene sequence: CDR1 SGHAT, CDR2 FQNNGV. The CDR3 extends over 16 amino acids. V lost 0 bases and J lost 3, with 11 bases in between.

CDR3: CASSPTTSGTNTGELFF. The CDR3 DNA reads as TGTGCCAGCTCACCGACGACTAGCGGGACAAACACCGGGGAGCTGTTTTTT. The rearrangement uses TRBV18 and TRBJ2-2; 11 nucleotides match TRBD2. The CDR3 totals 17 residues. With 3 bases clipped from V and 2 bases from J, the junction kept 5 bases outside the gene matches. Germline V CDR1 and CDR2: KGHSH, LQKENI. The whole variable domain, filled in from reference TRBV18 and TRBJ2-2, reads NAGVMQNPRHLVRRRGQEARLRCSPMKGHSHVYWYRQLPEEGLKFMVYLQKENIIDESGMPKERFSAEFPKEGPSILRIQQVVRGDSAAYFCASSPTTSGTNTGELFFGEGSRLTVL.

The V call is TRBV2, the J call TRBJ2-1; 9 positions agree with TRBD2. With V trimmed by 2 bases and J by 8 bases, 19 bases remained unmatched. This CDR3 has 19 residues. Per the germline V gene, CDR1 is SNHLY and CDR2 is FYNNEI. The CDR3 coding sequence is TGTGCCAGCAGTGAATCCCCCCCCGGGGTAGCGGGGGCACGGGATGAGCAGTTCTTC. Translated, it gives CASSESPPGVAGARDEQFF.

This chain links TRBV30 with TRBJ2-3; TRBD1 might be the D (6 bases). V was cut by 0 bases and J by 5 bases, with 12 bases left in between. The CDR3 has 14 amino acids. Germline assignment: CDR1 GTSNPN and CDR2 SVGIG (reference sequence). The CDR3 DNA reads as TGTGCCTGGAGTGTGGGGCAGGGGCAAGATACGCAGTATTTT. This encodes CAWSVGQGQDTQYF.

The V gene is TRBV20-1, the J gene TRBJ2-3; the match to TRBD2 covers 8 bases. From germline, CDR1 is DFQATT and CDR2 SNEGSKA (reference sequence). The CDR3 covers 15 residues. The J segment lost 6 bases and the V segment lost 3 bases, leaving 11 bases of the junction unmatched. CDR3 bases: TGCAGTGCTAGTCCTCGGGGGGGTATGGCCGATACGCAGTATTTT. Translated, it gives CSASPRGGMADTQYF.

This chain joins TRBV5-5 and TRBJ2-3; tentative D call: TRBD2 (6 bases). The CDR3 covers 16 residues. Germline V gene lookup returns CDR1 SGHKS and CDR2 YYEKEE (reference sequence). Trimming pared 10 bases from V and 0 bases from J, leaving 21 bases between. The CDR3 region is CARPDLGSGSTDTQYF. For the CDR3, the DNA is TGTGCCCGTCCCGACCTCGGAAGCGGGAGCACAGATACGCAGTATTTT.